This TCR beta chain was sequenced during a study of blood T cell repertoires in COVID-19. Germline CDR1 and CDR2: MDHEN and SYDVKM. The length of the CDR3 is 16 residues. V lost 5 bases to trimming and J lost 3 bases; unmatched junction nucleotides: 13. This clone was seen a single time. Sequenced by immunoSEQ multiplex PCR; TCRdb stores in-frame clones only, minus some. This sample yields about 410,000 clones, of which about 90% are seen a single time; less than 2% belongs to the top ten. This TCR was recovered from a woman in her twenties or thirties who had recovered from COVID-19. Material for sequencing was PBMCs or T cells enriched from blood (not recorded which). V usage is TRBV28 and J usage is TRBJ2-7, with TRBD1 matching 7 bases. The CDR3 loop is CASSTSEIRGIYEQYF. The DNA for the CDR3 is TGTGCCAGCAGTACAAGCGAGATCAGGGGGATCTACGAGCAGTACTTC.